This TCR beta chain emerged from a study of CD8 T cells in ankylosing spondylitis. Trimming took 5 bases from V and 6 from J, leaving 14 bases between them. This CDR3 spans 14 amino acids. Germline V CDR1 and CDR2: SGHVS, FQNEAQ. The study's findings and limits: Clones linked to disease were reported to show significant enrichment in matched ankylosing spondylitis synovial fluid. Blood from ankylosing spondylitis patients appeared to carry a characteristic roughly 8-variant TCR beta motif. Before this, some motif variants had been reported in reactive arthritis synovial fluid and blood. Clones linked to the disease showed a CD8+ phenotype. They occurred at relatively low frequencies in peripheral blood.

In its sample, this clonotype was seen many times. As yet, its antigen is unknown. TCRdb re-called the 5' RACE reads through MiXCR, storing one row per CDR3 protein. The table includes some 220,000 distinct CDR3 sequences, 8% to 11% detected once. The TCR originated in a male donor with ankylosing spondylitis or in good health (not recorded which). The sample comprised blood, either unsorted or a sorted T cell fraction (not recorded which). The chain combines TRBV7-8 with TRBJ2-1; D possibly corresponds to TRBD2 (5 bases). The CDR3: CASSPDWTFNEQFF. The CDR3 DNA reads TGTGCCAGCAGCCCGGACTGGACTTTCAATGAGCAGTTCTTC.